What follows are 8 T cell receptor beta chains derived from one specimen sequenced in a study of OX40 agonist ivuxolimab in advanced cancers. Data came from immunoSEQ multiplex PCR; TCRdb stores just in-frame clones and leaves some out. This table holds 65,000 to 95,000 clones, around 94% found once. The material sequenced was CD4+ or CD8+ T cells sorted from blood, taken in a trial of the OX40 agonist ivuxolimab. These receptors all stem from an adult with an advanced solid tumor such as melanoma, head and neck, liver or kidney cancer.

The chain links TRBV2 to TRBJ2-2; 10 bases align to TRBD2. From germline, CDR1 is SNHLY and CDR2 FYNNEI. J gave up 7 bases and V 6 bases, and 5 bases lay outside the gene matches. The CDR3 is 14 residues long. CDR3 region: CASRTSGTNGELFF. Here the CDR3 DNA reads TGTGCCAGCAGAACTAGCGGGACGAACGGGGAGCTGTTTTTT.

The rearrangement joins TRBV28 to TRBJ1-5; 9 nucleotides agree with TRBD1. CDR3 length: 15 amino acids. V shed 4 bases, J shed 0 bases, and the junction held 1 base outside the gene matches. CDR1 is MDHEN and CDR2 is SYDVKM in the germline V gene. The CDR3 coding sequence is TGTGCCAGCAGTTGGACAGGGGCTAGCAATCAGCCCCAGCATTTT. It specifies CASSWTGASNQPQHF.

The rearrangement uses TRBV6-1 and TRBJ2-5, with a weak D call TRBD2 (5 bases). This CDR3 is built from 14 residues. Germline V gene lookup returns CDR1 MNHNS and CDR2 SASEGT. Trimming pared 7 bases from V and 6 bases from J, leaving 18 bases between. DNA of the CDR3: TGTGCCAGCACCGAGGATCTAGTAGCGAAGACCCAGTACTTC. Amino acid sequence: CASTEDLVAKTQYF.

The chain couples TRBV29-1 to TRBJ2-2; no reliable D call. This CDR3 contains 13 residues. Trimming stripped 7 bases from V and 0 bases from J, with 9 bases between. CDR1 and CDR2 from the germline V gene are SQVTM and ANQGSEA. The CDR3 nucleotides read TGCAGCGCCCCCTTCACGAACACCGGGGAGCTGTTTTTT. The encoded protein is CSAPFTNTGELFF.

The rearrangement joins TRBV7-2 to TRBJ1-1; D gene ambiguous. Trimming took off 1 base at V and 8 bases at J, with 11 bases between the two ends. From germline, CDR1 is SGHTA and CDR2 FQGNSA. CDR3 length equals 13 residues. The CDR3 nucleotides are TGTGCCAGCAGCTTAGGGTCATGGGCCGAAGCTTTCTTT. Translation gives CASSLGSWAEAFF.

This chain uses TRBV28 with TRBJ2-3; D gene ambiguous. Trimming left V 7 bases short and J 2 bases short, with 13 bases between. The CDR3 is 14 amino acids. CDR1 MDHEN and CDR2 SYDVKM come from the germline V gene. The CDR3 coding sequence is TGTGCCAGCAAGACTTCGACGAACACAGATACGCAGTATTTT. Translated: CASKTSTNTDTQYF.

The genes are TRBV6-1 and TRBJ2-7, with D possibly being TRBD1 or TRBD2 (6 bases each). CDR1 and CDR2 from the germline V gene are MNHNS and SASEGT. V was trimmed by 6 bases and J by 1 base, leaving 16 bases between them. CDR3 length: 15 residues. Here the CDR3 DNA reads TGTGCCAGCAGCCCCGGAGGGGGATGGTCCTACGAGCAGTACTTC. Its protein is CASSPGGGWSYEQYF.

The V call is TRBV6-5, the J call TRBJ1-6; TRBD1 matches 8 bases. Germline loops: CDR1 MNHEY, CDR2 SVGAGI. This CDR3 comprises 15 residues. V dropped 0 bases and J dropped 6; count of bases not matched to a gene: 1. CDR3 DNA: TGTGCCAGCAGTTACTCGGACAGGGCTAATTCACCCCTCCACTTT. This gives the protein CASSYSDRANSPLHF.